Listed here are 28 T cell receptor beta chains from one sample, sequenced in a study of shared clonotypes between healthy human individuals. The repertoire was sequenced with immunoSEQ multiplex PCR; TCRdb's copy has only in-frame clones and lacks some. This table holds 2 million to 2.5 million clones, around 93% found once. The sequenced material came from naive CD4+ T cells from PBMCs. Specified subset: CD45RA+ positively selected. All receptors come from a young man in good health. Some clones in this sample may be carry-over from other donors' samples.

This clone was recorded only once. The CDR3 sequence: CASSLGTGNSYEQYF. The CDR3 DNA sequence: TGTGCCAGCTCACTCGGGACAGGGAACTCCTACGAGCAGTACTTC. The V call is TRBV18, the J call TRBJ2-7; 9 nucleotides agree with TRBD1. Germline-derived CDR1 and CDR2 are KGHSH and LQKENI. The V gene end was trimmed by 4 bases and the J gene end by 0 bases; junction bases not matched to a gene: 4. The CDR3 runs 15 residues.

The CDR3 reads CSVSSDTYNEQFF. The DNA of the CDR3 is TGCAGCGTCAGCTCGGACACCTACAATGAGCAGTTCTTC. The chain joins TRBV29-1 to TRBJ2-1, with D perhaps matching TRBD1 (5 bases). Germline CDR1 is SQVTM and CDR2 is ANQGSEA. Trimming took off 6 bases at V and 2 bases at J, with 11 bases between the two ends. CDR3 size: 13 residues.

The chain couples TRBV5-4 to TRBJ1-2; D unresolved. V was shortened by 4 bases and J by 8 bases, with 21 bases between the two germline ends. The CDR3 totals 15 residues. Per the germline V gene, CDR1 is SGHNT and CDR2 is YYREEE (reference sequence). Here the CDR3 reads CASSPGGEQIWGYTF. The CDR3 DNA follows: TGTGCCAGCAGCCCCGGTGGGGAGCAGATATGGGGCTACACCTTC. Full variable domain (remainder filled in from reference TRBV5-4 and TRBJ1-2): ETGVTQSPTHLIKTRGQQVTLRCSSQSGHNTVSWYQQALGQGPQFIFQYYREEENGRGNFPPRFSGLQFPNYSSELNVNALELDDSALYLCASSPGGEQIWGYTFGSGTRLTVV.

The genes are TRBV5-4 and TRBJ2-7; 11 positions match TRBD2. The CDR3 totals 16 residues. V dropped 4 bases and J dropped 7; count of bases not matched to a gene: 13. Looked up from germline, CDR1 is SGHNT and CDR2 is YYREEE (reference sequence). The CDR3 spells CASSLGTSGLPREQYF. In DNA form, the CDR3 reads TGTGCCAGCAGCCTCGGGACTAGCGGACTCCCGCGGGAGCAGTACTTC.

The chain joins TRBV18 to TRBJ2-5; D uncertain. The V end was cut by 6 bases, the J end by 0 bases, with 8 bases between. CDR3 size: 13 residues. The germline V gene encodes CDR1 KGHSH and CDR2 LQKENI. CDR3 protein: CASSYMDQETQYF. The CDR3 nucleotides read TGTGCCAGCTCGTATATGGACCAAGAGACCCAGTACTTC. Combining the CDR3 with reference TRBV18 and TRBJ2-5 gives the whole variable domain NAGVMQNPRHLVRRRGQEARLRCSPMKGHSHVYWYRQLPEEGLKFMVYLQKENIIDESGMPKERFSAEFPKEGPSILRIQQVVRGDSAAYFCASSYMDQETQYFGPGTRLLVL.

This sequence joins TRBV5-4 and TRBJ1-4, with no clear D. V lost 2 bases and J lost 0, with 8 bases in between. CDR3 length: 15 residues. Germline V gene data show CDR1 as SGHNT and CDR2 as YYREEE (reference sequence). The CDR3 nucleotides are TGTGCCAGCAGCTTCGGACTTGCAACTAATGAAAAACTGTTTTTT. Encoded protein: CASSFGLATNEKLFF.

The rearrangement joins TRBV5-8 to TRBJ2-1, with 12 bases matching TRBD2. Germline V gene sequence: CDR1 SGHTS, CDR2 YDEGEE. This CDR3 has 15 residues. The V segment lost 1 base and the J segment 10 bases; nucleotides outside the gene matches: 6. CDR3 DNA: TGTGCCAGCAGCTTGCGGCTAGCGGGAGGGCGCGAGCAGTTCTTC. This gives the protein CASSLRLAGGREQFF. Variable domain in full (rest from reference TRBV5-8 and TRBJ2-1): EAGVTQSPTHLIKTRGQQATLRCSPISGHTSVYWYQQALGLGLQFLLWYDEGEERNRGNFPPRFSGRQFPNYSSELNVNALELEDSALYLCASSLRLAGGREQFFGPGTRLTVL.

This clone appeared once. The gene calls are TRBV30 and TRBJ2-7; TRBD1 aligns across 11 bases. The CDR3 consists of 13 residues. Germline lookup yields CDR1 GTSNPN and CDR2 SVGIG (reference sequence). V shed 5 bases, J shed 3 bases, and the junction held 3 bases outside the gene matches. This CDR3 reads CAWGQGAGYEQYF. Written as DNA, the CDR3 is TGTGCCTGGGGACAGGGGGCCGGCTACGAGCAGTACTTC.

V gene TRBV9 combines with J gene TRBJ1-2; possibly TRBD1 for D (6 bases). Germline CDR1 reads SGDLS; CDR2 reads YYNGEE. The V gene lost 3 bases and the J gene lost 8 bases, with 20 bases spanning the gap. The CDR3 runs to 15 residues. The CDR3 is CASSEGTNSRVGYTF. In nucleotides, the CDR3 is TGTGCCAGCAGCGAGGGGACAAATTCTCGTGTCGGCTACACCTTC.

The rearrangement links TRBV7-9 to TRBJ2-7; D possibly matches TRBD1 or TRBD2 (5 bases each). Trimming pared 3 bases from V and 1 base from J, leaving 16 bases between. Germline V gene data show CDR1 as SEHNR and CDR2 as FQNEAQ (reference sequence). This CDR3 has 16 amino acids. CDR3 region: CASSFHRDPTSYEQYF. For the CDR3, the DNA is TGTGCCAGCAGCTTTCACCGGGACCCAACATCCTACGAGCAGTACTTC.

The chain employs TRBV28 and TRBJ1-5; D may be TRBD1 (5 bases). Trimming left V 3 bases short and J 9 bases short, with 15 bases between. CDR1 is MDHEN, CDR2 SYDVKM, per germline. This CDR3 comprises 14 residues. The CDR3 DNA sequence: TGTGCCAGCAGTTTTTCCGGGGACCAGTGGCCCCAGCATTTT. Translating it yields CASSFSGDQWPQHF.

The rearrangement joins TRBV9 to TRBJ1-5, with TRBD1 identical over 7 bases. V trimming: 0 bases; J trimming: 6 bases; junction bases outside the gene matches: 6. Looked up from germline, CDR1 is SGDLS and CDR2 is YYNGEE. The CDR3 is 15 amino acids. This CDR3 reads CASSVDGTAVQPQHF. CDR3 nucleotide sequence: TGTGCCAGCAGCGTAGATGGGACAGCGGTTCAGCCCCAGCATTTT. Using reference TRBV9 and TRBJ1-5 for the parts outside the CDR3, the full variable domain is DSGVTQTPKHLITATGQRVTLRCSPRSGDLSVYWYQQSLDQGLQFLIQYYNGEERAKGNILERFSAQQFPDLHSELNLSSLELGDSALYFCASSVDGTAVQPQHFGDGTRLSIL.

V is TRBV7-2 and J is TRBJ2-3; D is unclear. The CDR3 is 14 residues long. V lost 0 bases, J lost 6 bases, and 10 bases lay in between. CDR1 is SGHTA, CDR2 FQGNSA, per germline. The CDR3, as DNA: TGTGCCAGCAGCTTAGCAAGGACGGCGGATACGCAGTATTTT. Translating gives CASSLARTADTQYF.

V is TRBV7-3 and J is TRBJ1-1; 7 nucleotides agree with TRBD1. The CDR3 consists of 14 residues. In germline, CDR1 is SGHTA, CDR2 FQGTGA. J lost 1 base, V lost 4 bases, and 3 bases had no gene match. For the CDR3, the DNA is TGTGCCAGCAGCTCTAACAGGGGGAACACTGAAGCTTTCTTT. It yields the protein CASSSNRGNTEAFF.

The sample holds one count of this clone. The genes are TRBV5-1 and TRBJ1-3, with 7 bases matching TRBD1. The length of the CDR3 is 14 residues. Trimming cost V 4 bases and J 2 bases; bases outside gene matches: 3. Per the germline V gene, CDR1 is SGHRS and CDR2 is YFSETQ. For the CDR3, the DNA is TGCGCCAGCAGCCCGGACAGGCCTGGAAACACCATATATTTT. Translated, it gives CASSPDRPGNTIYF.

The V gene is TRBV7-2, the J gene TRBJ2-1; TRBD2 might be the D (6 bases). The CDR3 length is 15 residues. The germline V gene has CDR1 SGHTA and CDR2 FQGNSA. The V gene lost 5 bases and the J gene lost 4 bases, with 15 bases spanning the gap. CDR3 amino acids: CASSPNWAGYNEQFF. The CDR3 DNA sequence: TGTGCCAGCAGCCCCAACTGGGCGGGGTACAATGAGCAGTTCTTC.

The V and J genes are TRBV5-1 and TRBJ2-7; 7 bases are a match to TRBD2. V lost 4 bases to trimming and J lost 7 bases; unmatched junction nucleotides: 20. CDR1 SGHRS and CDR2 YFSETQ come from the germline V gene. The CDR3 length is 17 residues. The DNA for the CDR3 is TGCGCCAGCAGCGCCTACTCTACCGCATCGGGAGCGGGAGAGCAGTACTTC. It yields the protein CASSAYSTASGAGEQYF.

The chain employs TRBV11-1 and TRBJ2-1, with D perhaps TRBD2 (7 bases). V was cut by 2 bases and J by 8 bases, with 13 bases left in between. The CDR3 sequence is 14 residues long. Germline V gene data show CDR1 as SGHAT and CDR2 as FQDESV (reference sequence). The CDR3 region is CASSLSRGGDEQFF. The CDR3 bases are TGTGCCAGCAGCTTAAGCAGGGGAGGGGATGAGCAGTTCTTC.

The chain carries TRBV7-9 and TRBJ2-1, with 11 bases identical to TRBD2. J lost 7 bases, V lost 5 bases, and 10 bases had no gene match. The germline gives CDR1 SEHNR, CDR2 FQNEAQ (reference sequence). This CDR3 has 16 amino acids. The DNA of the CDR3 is TGTGCCAGCAGCCCAACGACTAGCGGGATTGGGAATGAGCAGTTCTTC. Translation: CASSPTTSGIGNEQFF. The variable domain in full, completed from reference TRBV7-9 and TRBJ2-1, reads DTGVSQNPRHKITKRGQNVTFRCDPISEHNRLYWYRQTLGQGPEFLTYFQNEAQLEKSRLLSDRFSAERPKGSFSTLEIQRTEQGDSAMYLCASSPTTSGIGNEQFFGPGTRLTVL.

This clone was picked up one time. The CDR3 DNA follows: TGTGCCAGCAGTTCCGCCCACGCTGGACAGATCAGAGGGCCCCAGCATTTT. This gives the protein CASSSAHAGQIRGPQHF. The gene calls are TRBV28 and TRBJ1-5, with D possibly being TRBD1 (6 bases). This CDR3 spans 17 amino acids. The V end lost 4 bases, the J end lost 9 bases, and 25 bases lay between the germline ends. Germline lookup yields CDR1 MDHEN and CDR2 SYDVKM.

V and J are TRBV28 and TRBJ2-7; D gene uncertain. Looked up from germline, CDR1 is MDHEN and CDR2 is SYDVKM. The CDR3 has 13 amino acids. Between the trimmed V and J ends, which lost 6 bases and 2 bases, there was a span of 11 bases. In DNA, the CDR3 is TGTGCCAGCAGCACAAATGGGCCCTACGAGCAGTACTTC. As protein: CASSTNGPYEQYF.

CDR3 protein: CASSLAPGWTGELFF. CDR3 in DNA: TGTGCCAGCAGCTTAGCCCCAGGGTGGACCGGGGAGCTGTTTTTT. The chain is built from TRBV11-2 and TRBJ2-2, with a tentative D call TRBD1 (5 bases). Trimming cost V 1 base and J 5 bases, with 11 bases left between them. Germline CDR1 reads SGHAT; CDR2 reads FQNNGV. The CDR3 covers 15 residues.

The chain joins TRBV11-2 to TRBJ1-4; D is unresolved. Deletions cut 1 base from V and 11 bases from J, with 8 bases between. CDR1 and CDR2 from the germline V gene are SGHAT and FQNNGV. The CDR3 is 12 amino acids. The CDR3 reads CASSLVGPKLFF. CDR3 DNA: TGTGCCAGCAGCTTAGTAGGGCCGAAACTGTTTTTT.

This CDR3 is CASSPTSGAYNEQFF. The CDR3 DNA follows: TGTGCCAGCAGCCCGACTAGCGGAGCCTACAATGAGCAGTTCTTC. V and J are TRBV28 and TRBJ2-1, with 9 bases that match TRBD2. Germline V gives CDR1 MDHEN, CDR2 SYDVKM. J gave up 2 bases and V 6 bases, and 5 bases lay outside the gene matches. The CDR3 is 15 amino acids.

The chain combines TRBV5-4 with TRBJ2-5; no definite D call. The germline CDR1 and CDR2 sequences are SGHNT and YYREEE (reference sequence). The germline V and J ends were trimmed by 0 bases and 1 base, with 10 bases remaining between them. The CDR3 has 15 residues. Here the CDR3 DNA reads TGTGCCAGCAGCTTGGCTACCACACGCCAAGAGACCCAGTACTTC. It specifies CASSLATTRQETQYF. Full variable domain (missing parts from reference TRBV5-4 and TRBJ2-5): ETGVTQSPTHLIKTRGQQVTLRCSSQSGHNTVSWYQQALGQGPQFIFQYYREEENGRGNFPPRFSGLQFPNYSSELNVNALELDDSALYLCASSLATTRQETQYFGPGTRLLVL.

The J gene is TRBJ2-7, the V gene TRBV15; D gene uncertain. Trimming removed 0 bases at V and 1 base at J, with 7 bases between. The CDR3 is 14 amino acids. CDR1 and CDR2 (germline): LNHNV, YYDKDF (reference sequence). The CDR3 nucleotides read TGTGCCACCAGCAGAGAGAAAGGGTCCTACGAGCAGTACTTC. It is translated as CATSREKGSYEQYF. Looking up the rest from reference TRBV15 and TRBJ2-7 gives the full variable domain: DAMVIQNPRYQVTQFGKPVTLSCSQTLNHNVMYWYQQKSSQAPKLLFHYYDKDFNNEADTPDNFQSRRPNTSFCFLDIRSPGLGDTAMYLCATSREKGSYEQYFGPGTRLTVT.

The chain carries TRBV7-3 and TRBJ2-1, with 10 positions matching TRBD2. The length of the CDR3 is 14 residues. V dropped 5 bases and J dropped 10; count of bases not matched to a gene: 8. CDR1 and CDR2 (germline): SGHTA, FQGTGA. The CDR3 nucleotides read TGTGCCAGCAGCACCGGACTAGCGGCCGCCGAGCAGTTCTTC. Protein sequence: CASSTGLAAAEQFF.

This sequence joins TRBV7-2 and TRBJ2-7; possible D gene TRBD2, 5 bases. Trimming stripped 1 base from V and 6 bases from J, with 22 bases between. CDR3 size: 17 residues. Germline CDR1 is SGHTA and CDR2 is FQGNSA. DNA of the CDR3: TGTGCCAGCAGCTTAGTCCCAGCGGCTAACATCTACGGCGAGCAGTACTTC. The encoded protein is CASSLVPAANIYGEQYF.